A selection of T cell receptor beta chains follows, all from one sample in a study of cytomegalovirus exposure and HLA in healthy donors. Measured with immunoSEQ multiplex PCR; TCRdb has only the in-frame clones, and not every one. Counted here are about 130,000 clones, about three quarters occurring once; the ten biggest clones make up 5.5% to 8.5%. The sample was PBMCs. The receptors shown here come from a man aged 35-49 years in good health and CMV-seropositive. CDR3s include the opening cysteine and the closing phenylalanine or tryptophan. Fields, in order: D gene, V gene, J gene, clone size, CDR3 length, CDR3 protein, CDR3 DNA. D genes are given only for firm matches. Only some rows state a clone size, as once, few, many or a class for expanded clones.

D gene: -
V gene: TRBV7-6
J gene: TRBJ1-5
clone size: few
CDR3 length: 19
CDR3 protein: CASSLVPRQASHSNQPQHF
CDR3 DNA: TGTGCCAGCAGCTTGGTCCCGAGACAGGCGTCTCATAGCAATCAGCCCCAGCATTTT

D gene: -
V gene: TRBV6-4
J gene: TRBJ2-7
clone size: -
CDR3 length: 15
CDR3 protein: CASINHIGRPYEQYF
CDR3 DNA: TGTGCCAGCATTAATCATATTGGCCGCCCCTACGAGCAGTACTTC

D gene: TRBD1
V gene: TRBV5-1
J gene: TRBJ2-3
clone size: -
CDR3 length: 14
CDR3 protein: CASSLVEGANTQYF
CDR3 DNA: TGCGCCAGCAGCTTGGTTGAGGGGGCAAATACGCAGTATTTT

D gene: -
V gene: TRBV7-9
J gene: TRBJ1-6
clone size: -
CDR3 length: 15
CDR3 protein: CASSLRQFQNSPLHF
CDR3 DNA: TGTGCCAGCAGCTTAAGACAGTTTCAGAATTCACCCCTCCACTTT

D gene: -
V gene: TRBV10-1
J gene: TRBJ1-1
clone size: -
CDR3 length: 13
CDR3 protein: CASSGTVNTEAFF
CDR3 DNA: TGCGCCAGCAGTGGAACGGTGAACACTGAAGCTTTCTTT

D gene: TRBD1
V gene: TRBV28
J gene: TRBJ1-4
clone size: -
CDR3 length: 15
CDR3 protein: CASSPGQGRGEKLFF
CDR3 DNA: TGTGCCAGCAGCCCGGGACAGGGGAGAGGAGAAAAACTGTTTTTT

D gene: -
V gene: TRBV6-4
J gene: TRBJ2-2
clone size: few
CDR3 length: 14
CDR3 protein: CASSVNSLSGELFF
CDR3 DNA: TGTGCCAGCAGTGTAAACTCCCTGTCGGGGGAGCTGTTTTTT

D gene: -
V gene: TRBV9
J gene: TRBJ1-1
clone size: -
CDR3 length: 12
CDR3 protein: CASSSSYTEAFF
CDR3 DNA: TGTGCCAGCAGCTCCAGTTACACTGAAGCTTTCTTT

D gene: -
V gene: TRBV7-9
J gene: TRBJ1-1
clone size: once
CDR3 length: 13
CDR3 protein: CASSLNGNTEAFF
CDR3 DNA: TGTGCCAGCAGCTTAAACGGGAACACTGAAGCTTTCTTT

D gene: -
V gene: TRBV28
J gene: TRBJ1-3
clone size: few
CDR3 length: 14
CDR3 protein: CAVVAAPEGNTIYF
CDR3 DNA: TGTGCCGTAGTCGCGGCACCTGAAGGAAACACCATATATTTT

D gene: -
V gene: TRBV9
J gene: TRBJ1-2
clone size: few
CDR3 length: 14
CDR3 protein: CASSQRREGGGYTF
CDR3 DNA: TGTGCCAGCAGCCAAAGACGAGAGGGCGGTGGCTACACCTTC

D gene: -
V gene: TRBV15
J gene: TRBJ2-7
clone size: once
CDR3 length: 14
CDR3 protein: CATSREVSAYEQYF
CDR3 DNA: TGTGCCACCAGCAGAGAAGTTTCAGCCTACGAGCAGTACTTC

D gene: TRBD1
V gene: TRBV9
J gene: TRBJ1-4
clone size: once
CDR3 length: 15
CDR3 protein: CASSAFQGENEKLFF
CDR3 DNA: TGTGCCAGCAGCGCCTTCCAGGGGGAGAATGAAAAACTGTTTTTT

D gene: -
V gene: TRBV27
J gene: TRBJ2-1
clone size: -
CDR3 length: 17
CDR3 protein: CASSLNPTRQVRNEQFF
CDR3 DNA: TGTGCCAGCAGTTTGAACCCTACACGACAGGTGAGGAATGAGCAGTTCTTC

D gene: -
V gene: TRBV6-5
J gene: TRBJ1-1
clone size: -
CDR3 length: 13
CDR3 protein: CASRRRTAEVAFF
CDR3 DNA: TGTGCCAGCAGGCGCCGGACGGCGGAGGTAGCTTTCTTT

D gene: TRBD1
V gene: TRBV7-2
J gene: TRBJ1-6
clone size: -
CDR3 length: 14
CDR3 protein: CASSQRGLSSPLHF
CDR3 DNA: TGTGCCAGCAGTCAAAGGGGGCTTAGTTCACCCCTCCACTTT

D gene: TRBD1
V gene: TRBV28
J gene: TRBJ1-2
clone size: -
CDR3 length: 13
CDR3 protein: CASRTTGGSGYTF
CDR3 DNA: TGTGCCAGCAGGACTACAGGGGGGTCTGGCTACACCTTC